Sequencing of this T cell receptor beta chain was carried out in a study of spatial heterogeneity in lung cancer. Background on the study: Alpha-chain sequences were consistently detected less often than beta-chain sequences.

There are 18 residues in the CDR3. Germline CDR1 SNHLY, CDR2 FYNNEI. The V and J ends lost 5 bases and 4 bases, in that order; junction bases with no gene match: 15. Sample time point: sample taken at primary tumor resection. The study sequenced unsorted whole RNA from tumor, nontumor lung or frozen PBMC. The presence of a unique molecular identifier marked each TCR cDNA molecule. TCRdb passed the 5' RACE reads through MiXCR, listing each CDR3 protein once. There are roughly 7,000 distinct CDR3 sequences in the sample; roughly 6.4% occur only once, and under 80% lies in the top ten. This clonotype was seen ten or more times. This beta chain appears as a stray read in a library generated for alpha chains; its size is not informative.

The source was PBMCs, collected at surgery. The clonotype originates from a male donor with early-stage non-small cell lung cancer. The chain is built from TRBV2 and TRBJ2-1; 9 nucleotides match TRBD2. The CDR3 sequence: CASSSKNLLAGGYNEQFF. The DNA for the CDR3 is TGTGCCAGCAGTTCCAAAAACTTACTAGCGGGTGGTTACAATGAGCAGTTCTTC. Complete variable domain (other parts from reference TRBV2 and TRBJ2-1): EPEVTQTPSHQVTQMGQEVILRCVPISNHLYFYWYRQILGQKVEFLVSFYNNEISEKSEIFDDQFSVERPDGSNFTLKIRSTKLEDSAMYFCASSSKNLLAGGYNEQFFGPGTRLTVL.